The next 10 T cell receptor beta chains were all read from a single sample in a study of cytomegalovirus exposure and HLA in healthy donors. The PCR contained 60 Vbeta and 13 Jbeta primers. The method was immunoSEQ multiplex PCR; TCRdb's version includes in-frame clones alone and lacks a portion of them. Of approximately 110,000 clones in the sample, around 77% were seen once. The sample was PBMCs. Every receptor here comes from a woman in her forties in good health and CMV-seropositive.

The chain joins TRBV2 to TRBJ2-1; D might be TRBD2 (5 bases). This CDR3 is built from 16 residues. The germline gives CDR1 SNHLY, CDR2 FYNNEI. Trimming took 7 bases from V and 7 from J, leaving 23 bases between them. The CDR3 DNA sequence: TGTGCCAGCACCTATCCTGGGAGTCATAGAGGTAATGAGCAGTTCTTC. It encodes CASTYPGSHRGNEQFF.

This clone was observed a few times. The genes are TRBV5-1 and TRBJ2-1; D may be TRBD2 (6 bases). V was clipped by 0 bases and J by 3 bases, with 10 bases between them. This CDR3 has 15 residues. Germline V gives CDR1 SGHRS, CDR2 YFSETQ. The CDR3 loop reads CASSLAGGGYNEQFF. In nucleotides, the CDR3 is TGCGCCAGCAGCTTGGCCGGGGGAGGCTACAATGAGCAGTTCTTC.

This chain joins TRBV11-2 and TRBJ1-1; 8 bases fit TRBD1. V shed 4 bases, J shed 7 bases, and the junction held 8 bases outside the gene matches. CDR3 size: 14 residues. Germline V gives CDR1 SGHAT, CDR2 FQNNGV. The CDR3, as DNA: TGTGCCAGCAGCTACCGAGGGGGGACAGGTGAAGCTTTCTTT. Its translation: CASSYRGGTGEAFF.

The chain links TRBV28 to TRBJ2-7; 7 bases fit TRBD1. CDR1 and CDR2 (germline): MDHEN, SYDVKM. Germline trimming cut 6 bases from V and 4 bases from J; bases unmatched to any gene: 6. CDR3 length: 13 amino acids. This CDR3 reads CASRTGFLYEQYF. CDR3 sequence (DNA): TGTGCCAGCAGGACAGGGTTCCTTTACGAGCAGTACTTC.

This clone occurred once. The rearrangement uses TRBV10-2 and TRBJ2-3; 7 bases are shared with TRBD2. Germline V gene lookup returns CDR1 WSHSY and CDR2 SAAADI. The ends lost 8 bases at V and 2 bases at J; junction bases unmatched: 4. The CDR3 is made up of 13 amino acids. The CDR3 spells CASGRLATDTQYF. The CDR3 nucleotides are TGCGCCAGCGGGAGACTAGCCACAGATACGCAGTATTTT.

J is TRBJ1-5 and V is TRBV5-6, with 7 bases fitting TRBD1. The CDR3 has 15 residues. Trimming at V came to 4 bases and at J to 5 bases, leaving 9 bases not matched to a gene. Germline V gene sequence: CDR1 SGHDT, CDR2 YYEEEE. The CDR3 spells CASSSAGTVDQPQHF. In DNA form, the CDR3 reads TGTGCCAGCAGCAGCGCCGGGACAGTAGATCAGCCCCAGCATTTT.

Turning to this clone: Mismatch with germline at one junction end may stem from a read error. The chain carries TRBV19 and TRBJ1-1, with 7 bases fitting TRBD1. Germline CDR1 is LNHDA and CDR2 is SQIVND (reference sequence). This CDR3 spans 11 amino acids. The CDR3: CASRDRDSMIF. In nucleotides, the CDR3 is TGTGCCAGTAGAGACCGGGACAGCATGATCTTT.

V gene TRBV5-6 combines with J gene TRBJ2-2; tentative D call: TRBD2 (5 bases). The CDR3 extends over 15 amino acids. The germline V and J ends were trimmed by 3 bases and 0 bases, with 9 bases remaining between them. Germline-derived CDR1 and CDR2 are SGHDT and YYEEEE. The CDR3 DNA reads as TGTGCCAGCAGCTCGAGGGCGGCGAACACCGGGGAGCTGTTTTTT. Protein product: CASSSRAANTGELFF.

The chain recombines TRBV27 with TRBJ1-2; 12 nucleotides agree with TRBD1. This CDR3 has 15 residues. CDR1 is MNHEY, CDR2 SMNVEV, per germline (reference sequence). The J segment lost 5 bases and the V segment lost 4 bases, leaving 5 bases of the junction unmatched. The chain's CDR3 is CASSSEGQGAYGYTF. The CDR3 nucleotides read TGTGCCAGCAGTTCTGAGGGACAGGGGGCTTATGGCTACACCTTC.

This rearrangement joins TRBV7-9 to TRBJ2-2; tentatively, D is TRBD2 (5 bases). The germline V and J ends were trimmed by 0 bases and 8 bases, with 13 bases remaining between them. The CDR3 runs to 15 residues. From germline, CDR1 is SEHNR and CDR2 FQNEAQ (reference sequence). The CDR3, as DNA: TGTGCCAGCAGCTTAGCCCCCGGGGAACGAGGGGAGCTGTTTTTT. Residues: CASSLAPGERGELFF.